The text below deals with one TCR beta chain. Its antigen is as yet unknown. This record belongs to a study of monozygotic twins with inflammatory bowel disease. TCRdb derives one entry per CDR3 protein from the 5' RACE reads, leaving out DNA. The sample features about 300,000 distinct CDR3 sequences, with roughly 5.8% in its top ten. Study-wide points: Repertoire similarity did not separate concordant from discordant twins, possibly from limited power.

Germline CDR1 MNHEY, CDR2 SVGAGI. CDR3 length: 14 residues. The J gene is TRBJ2-3, the V gene TRBV6-5. The TCR originated in a human donor with ulcerative colitis or Crohn's disease, or a healthy co-twin of an affected twin (not recorded which). Material: blood. CDR3 sequence: CASSYPNQGDTQYF.